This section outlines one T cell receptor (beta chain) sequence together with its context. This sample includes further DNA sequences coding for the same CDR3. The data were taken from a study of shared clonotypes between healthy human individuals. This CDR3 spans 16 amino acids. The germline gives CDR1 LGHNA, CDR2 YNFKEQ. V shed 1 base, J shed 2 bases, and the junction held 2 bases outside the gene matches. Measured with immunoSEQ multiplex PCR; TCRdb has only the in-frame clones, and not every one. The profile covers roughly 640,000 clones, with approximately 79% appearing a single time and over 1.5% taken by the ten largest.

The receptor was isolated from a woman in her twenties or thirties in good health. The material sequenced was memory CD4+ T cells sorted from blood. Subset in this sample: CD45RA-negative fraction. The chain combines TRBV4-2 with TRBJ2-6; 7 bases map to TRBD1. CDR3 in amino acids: CASSQGQGAGANVLTF. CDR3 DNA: TGTGCCAGCAGCCAAGGACAGGGAGCTGGGGCCAACGTCCTGACTTTC.